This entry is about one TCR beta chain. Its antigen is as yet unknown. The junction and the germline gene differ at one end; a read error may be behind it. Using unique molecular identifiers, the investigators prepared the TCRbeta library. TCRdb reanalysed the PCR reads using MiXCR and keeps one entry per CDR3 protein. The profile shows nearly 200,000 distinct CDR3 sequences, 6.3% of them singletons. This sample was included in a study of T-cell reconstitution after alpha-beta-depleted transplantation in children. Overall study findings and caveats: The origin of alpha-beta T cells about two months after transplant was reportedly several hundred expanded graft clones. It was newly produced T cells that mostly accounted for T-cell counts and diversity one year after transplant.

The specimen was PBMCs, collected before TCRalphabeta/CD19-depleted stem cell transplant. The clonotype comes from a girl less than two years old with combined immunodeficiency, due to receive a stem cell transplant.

DNA for the CDR3: TGTACCAGCAGAGTACGTTGGACTAGCGGGAGGCTATACAATGAGCAGTTCTTC. This encodes CTSRVRWTSGRLYNEQFF. The rearrangement links TRBV3-1 to TRBJ2-1, with 14 nucleotides matching TRBD2. Germline V gives CDR1 LGHDT, CDR2 YNNKEL (reference sequence). CDR3 size: 18 residues.